The sequence of this T cell receptor (beta chain) was determined in a study of blood T cell repertoires in COVID-19. Methods used by the authors: Amplification from reference gene primers served as the basis for estimated nucleated cell counts. Using immunoSEQ multiplex PCR, the repertoire was profiled, and TCRdb retains in-frame clones only, with some absent. V, J and clone size are taken as reported in that table, and D and trimming were inferred from the DNA itself. The sample lists under 150,000 clones; approximately 88% were seen once. This CDR3 comprises 15 residues. Germline V gene sequence: CDR1 MNHEY, CDR2 SVGAGI. The J segment lost 1 base and the V segment lost 5 bases, leaving 4 bases of the junction unmatched.

Sequenced: peripheral blood. The origin of this receptor is a human donor in a cohort sampled during active COVID-19. V usage is TRBV6-5 and J usage is TRBJ2-7; 11 bases line up with TRBD1. The CDR3 nucleotides are TGTGCCAGCAGTCCCGGACAGGGGGCGTCCTACGAGCAGTACTTC. Protein: CASSPGQGASYEQYF.